What follows is one T cell receptor (beta chain) and its context. The antigen is not known. Primers included in the PCR were 60 Vbeta and 13 Jbeta primers. Some clones are missing from TCRdb's copy, which holds only in-frame ones; the method was immunoSEQ multiplex PCR. The data contain under 200,000 clones, around 80% of them singletons. This record comes from a study of cytomegalovirus exposure and HLA in healthy donors. Study-wide results and caveats: TCR beta sequences reportedly predicted most subjects' HLA-A and HLA-B alleles accurately.

Sequencing input: PBMCs. This receptor was taken from a man in his forties or fifties in good health and CMV-seropositive.

CDR3 bases: TGTGCCAGCAGCTTAGGTCGATTGCGGGTATCAGAGGGTGAGCAGTTCTTC. It is translated as CASSLGRLRVSEGEQFF. The rearrangement uses TRBV7-9 and TRBJ2-1; D possibly corresponds to TRBD2 (5 bases). CDR3 length equals 17 residues. Germline V CDR1 and CDR2: SEHNR, FQNEAQ (reference sequence). Trimming left V 1 base short and J 9 bases short, with 22 bases between. Full variable domain (remainder filled in from reference TRBV7-9 and TRBJ2-1): DTGVSQNPRHKITKRGQNVTFRCDPISEHNRLYWYRQTLGQGPEFLTYFQNEAQLEKSRLLSDRFSAERPKGSFSTLEIQRTEQGDSAMYLCASSLGRLRVSEGEQFFGPGTRLTVL.